These 7 T cell receptor beta chains originate from one sample sequenced in a study of T-cell memory formation after mild COVID-19. TCRdb used MiXCR to reprocess the 5' RACE reads, holding one entry per CDR3 protein. The sample has around 320,000 distinct CDR3 sequences, around 27% seen once. Sequencing was done on a sample of PBMCs or a T cell subset sorted from them (not recorded which). Every receptor here comes from an adult woman who had mild COVID-19 (a few samples of this study predate the infection). Cell type and time point are not known.

V is TRBV20-1 and J is TRBJ2-1, with 8 bases fitting TRBD2. The CDR3 extends over 16 amino acids. Looked up from germline, CDR1 is DFQATT and CDR2 is SNEGSKA (reference sequence). J was trimmed by 3 bases and V by 0 bases; bases with no gene match: 7. The CDR3 here is CSARDTLAANYNEQFF. In DNA form, the CDR3 reads TGCAGTGCTAGAGACACACTAGCGGCAAACTACAATGAGCAGTTCTTC.

This clonotype was counted a few times. CDR3 loop: CASSFRTGGSGEQFF. For the CDR3, the DNA is TGTGCCAGCAGCTTTCGCACAGGGGGGTCGGGTGAGCAGTTCTTC. This chain uses TRBV7-9 with TRBJ2-1; 8 bases line up with TRBD1. This CDR3 contains 15 residues. The junction had 10 bases not matched to a gene; V was cut back by 3 bases and J by 9 bases. The germline V gene encodes CDR1 SEHNR and CDR2 FQNEAQ (reference sequence). Combining the CDR3 with reference TRBV7-9 and TRBJ2-1 gives the whole variable domain DTGVSQNPRHKITKRGQNVTFRCDPISEHNRLYWYRQTLGQGPEFLTYFQNEAQLEKSRLLSDRFSAERPKGSFSTLEIQRTEQGDSAMYLCASSFRTGGSGEQFFGPGTRLTVL.

This chain uses TRBV7-2 with TRBJ1-5; D call uncertain. V was trimmed by 0 bases and J by 0 bases, leaving 15 bases between them. The germline V gene has CDR1 SGHTA and CDR2 FQGNSA. This CDR3 spans 18 amino acids. As DNA, the CDR3 is TGTGCCAGCAGCTTAGCGGGAGGAAGTGGATCTAGCAATCAGCCCCAGCATTTT. This gives the protein CASSLAGGSGSSNQPQHF.

The gene calls are TRBV14 and TRBJ2-4; unclear D gene. CDR1 SGHDN and CDR2 FVKESK come from the germline V gene. V lost 0 bases, J lost 2 bases, and 5 bases lay in between. The CDR3 has 14 residues. CDR3 loop: CASSQERTKNIQYF. CDR3 DNA sequence: TGTGCCAGCAGCCAAGAGCGCACCAAAAACATTCAGTACTTC.

The table lists this clonotype with a few counts. V is TRBV19 and J is TRBJ2-1; no clear D. Trimming stripped 9 bases from V and 5 bases from J, with 8 bases between. CDR3 length: 11 residues. Per the germline V gene, CDR1 is LNHDA and CDR2 is SQIVND (reference sequence). CDR3 coding DNA: TGTGCCAGCCGAGAAGACAATGAGCAGTTCTTC. Amino acid sequence: CASREDNEQFF.

In this sample, this clonotype turned up a few times. The rearrangement uses TRBV9 and TRBJ2-7; 9 bases line up with TRBD2. CDR1 and CDR2 (germline): SGDLS, YYNGEE. This CDR3 spans 15 amino acids. V was pared by 3 bases and J by 2 bases, with 6 bases of the junction left unmatched. CDR3 bases: TGTGCCAGCAGCGGAGCGGGGGGCCGTACCTACGAGCAGTACTTC. It is translated as CASSGAGGRTYEQYF. Full variable domain (rest looked up from reference TRBV9 and TRBJ2-7): DSGVTQTPKHLITATGQRVTLRCSPRSGDLSVYWYQQSLDQGLQFLIQYYNGEERAKGNILERFSAQQFPDLHSELNLSSLELGDSALYFCASSGAGGRTYEQYFGPGTRLTVT.

This sequence joins TRBV6-2 or TRBV6-3 and TRBJ1-4; TRBD1 matches at 8 bases. Germline lookup yields CDR1 MNHEY and CDR2 SVGEGT. The CDR3 is 16 amino acids. The junction had 13 bases not matched to a gene; V was cut back by 7 bases and J by 6 bases. This CDR3 is CASKTAVWTGHEKLFF. The DNA for the CDR3 is TGTGCCAGCAAAACTGCGGTTTGGACAGGGCATGAAAAACTGTTTTTT.